These 27 T cell receptor beta chains were sequenced from one sample in a study of blood T cell repertoires in COVID-19. The repertoire was sequenced with immunoSEQ multiplex PCR; TCRdb's copy has only in-frame clones and lacks some. The data show 220,000 or so clones, around four fifths seen once. What was sequenced was peripheral blood. These receptor sequences come from a man aged 25 to 40 with active or convalescent COVID-19.

The chain is built from TRBV23-1 and TRBJ1-2; D uncertain. TRBV23-1 is reported as an ORF; its role is uncertain. The CDR3 runs 17 residues. With 2 bases removed from V and 1 base from J, the gap between germline ends came to 17 bases. CDR3 bases: TGCGCCAGCAGTCAACCCGTACCTACCTCCCTTAACTATGGCTACACCTTC. It codes for CASSQPVPTSLNYGYTF.

The chain recombines TRBV5-1 with TRBJ2-3; possible D gene TRBD1, 8 bases. Germline V gene lookup returns CDR1 SGHRS and CDR2 YFSETQ. The CDR3 contains 15 residues. V shed 2 bases and J shed 5 bases, with 15 bases lying between them. CDR3 coding DNA: TGCGCCAGCAGCTTCTCAGGGGGCGGGAGAGATACGCAGTATTTT. Translation: CASSFSGGGRDTQYF.

V gene TRBV5-8 combines with J gene TRBJ1-5; D ambiguous. Deletions cut 5 bases from V and 0 bases from J, with 6 bases between. This CDR3 is built from 13 residues. CDR1 is SGHTS and CDR2 is YDEGEE in the germline V gene. In DNA form, the CDR3 reads TGTGCCAGCAGGCGCTATAGCAATCAGCCCCAGCATTTT. The encoded protein is CASRRYSNQPQHF.

This chain uses TRBV9 with TRBJ2-1, with 9 bases fitting TRBD2. The V gene's germline CDR1 is SGDLS and CDR2 YYNGEE. The CDR3 runs to 15 residues. V dropped 3 bases and J dropped 4; count of bases not matched to a gene: 5. Written as DNA, the CDR3 is TGTGCCAGCAGCGGGCGGGGGGGCTCATACAATGAGCAGTTCTTC. Its translation is CASSGRGGSYNEQFF. The full variable domain, with the rest looked up from reference TRBV9 and TRBJ2-1, is DSGVTQTPKHLITATGQRVTLRCSPRSGDLSVYWYQQSLDQGLQFLIQYYNGEERAKGNILERFSAQQFPDLHSELNLSSLELGDSALYFCASSGRGGSYNEQFFGPGTRLTVL.

This clone appeared a single time. CDR3 protein: CAINPGQGYGYTF. CDR3 nucleotides: TGTGCCATCAATCCTGGACAGGGGTATGGCTACACCTTC. The genes are TRBV10-3 and TRBJ1-2; 9 bases line up with TRBD1. This CDR3 is built from 13 residues. With V trimmed by 7 bases and J by 5 bases, 5 bases remained unmatched. CDR1 and CDR2 from the germline V gene are ENHRY and SYGVKD.

The chain combines TRBV6-5 with TRBJ2-1; a weak D match, TRBD2 (5 bases). Trimming shortened V by 10 bases and J by 2 bases, and 18 bases separated the two germline ends. There are 15 residues in the CDR3. Germline V gene data show CDR1 as MNHEY and CDR2 as SVGAGI. This CDR3 is CAIDLFGGAYNEQFF. The CDR3 DNA reads TGTGCCATTGATCTCTTCGGAGGTGCCTACAATGAGCAGTTCTTC.

The chain is built from TRBV5-4 and TRBJ2-7, with 9 bases aligning to TRBD2. The germline V gene encodes CDR1 SGHNT and CDR2 YYREEE (reference sequence). This CDR3 comprises 17 residues. V gave up 2 bases and J gave up 2 bases; unmatched junction bases: 11. CDR3 protein: CASSFPEGAGGPYEQYF. The CDR3, as DNA: TGTGCCAGCAGCTTCCCCGAGGGGGCGGGAGGGCCCTACGAGCAGTACTTC.

V usage is TRBV6-5 and J usage is TRBJ2-1; D gene ambiguous. The CDR3 covers 14 residues. V lost 5 bases and J 0 bases, leaving 8 bases between the germline ends. CDR1 MNHEY and CDR2 SVGAGI come from the germline V gene. This CDR3 is CASSLVASYNEQFF. CDR3 DNA: TGTGCCAGCAGTCTCGTAGCCTCCTACAATGAGCAGTTCTTC.

This chain connects TRBV7-2 to TRBJ2-1, with a tentative D call TRBD2 (5 bases). Germline lookup yields CDR1 SGHTA and CDR2 FQGNSA. The CDR3 spans 14 residues. Trimming took 1 base from V and 4 from J, leaving 8 bases between them. The chain's CDR3 is CASSLGTQYNEQFF. The CDR3 nucleotides are TGTGCCAGCAGCTTAGGGACTCAATACAATGAGCAGTTCTTC.

This chain uses TRBV7-2 with TRBJ2-7; TRBD2 aligns across 9 bases. Germline CDR1 reads SGHTA; CDR2 reads FQGNSA. V shed 1 base, J shed 6 bases, and the junction held 7 bases outside the gene matches. This CDR3 is built from 15 residues. The CDR3 sequence: CASSLGLAGGREQYF. The CDR3 DNA reads TGTGCCAGCAGCTTAGGTCTCGCGGGGGGGCGCGAGCAGTACTTC.

The chain employs TRBV19 and TRBJ2-5; 14 bases map to TRBD2. The CDR3 extends over 17 amino acids. The junction had 8 bases not matched to a gene; V was cut back by 6 bases and J by 2 bases. The germline CDR1 and CDR2 sequences are LNHDA and SQIVND (reference sequence). In DNA, the CDR3 is TGTGCCAGTAGCCGGGGACTAGCGGGAGCGTTACAAGAGACCCAGTACTTC. Its protein is CASSRGLAGALQETQYF.

The chain is built from TRBV30 and TRBJ1-4; 10 positions match TRBD1. CDR1 is GTSNPN, CDR2 SVGIG, per germline (reference sequence). With 4 bases clipped from V and 7 bases from J, the junction kept 3 bases outside the gene matches. This CDR3 is built from 13 residues. The CDR3: CAWTRDRGEKLFF. CDR3 bases: TGTGCCTGGACCCGGGACAGGGGTGAAAAACTGTTTTTT.

This chain links TRBV5-4 with TRBJ2-2; 12 bases agree with TRBD2. This CDR3 has 16 residues. Losses at the gene ends were 4 bases for V and 7 bases for J; bases not matched to a gene: 8. CDR1 SGHNT and CDR2 YYREEE come from the germline V gene (reference sequence). Here the CDR3 reads CASSAPSGGAGGELFF. CDR3 nucleotide sequence: TGTGCCAGCAGCGCGCCTAGCGGGGGGGCTGGCGGGGAGCTGTTTTTT.

The V call is TRBV2, the J call TRBJ1-2; tentatively, D is TRBD1 (5 bases). The CDR3 contains 13 residues. Trimming cost V 6 bases and J 4 bases, with 12 bases left between them. Looked up from germline, CDR1 is SNHLY and CDR2 is FYNNEI. The CDR3 spells CASRAQASYGYTF. The DNA for the CDR3 is TGTGCCAGCAGGGCACAGGCTAGCTATGGCTACACCTTC.

The chain joins TRBV6-5 to TRBJ2-2, with TRBD1 matching 7 bases. Germline loops: CDR1 MNHEY, CDR2 SVGAGI. The CDR3 is 16 residues long. J lost 1 base, V lost 2 bases, and 4 bases had no gene match. The CDR3 reads CASSYGRTGNTGELFF. In nucleotides, the CDR3 is TGTGCCAGCAGTTACGGAAGGACAGGGAACACCGGGGAGCTGTTTTTT.

The chain links TRBV28 to TRBJ2-5; 8 positions agree with TRBD1. Per germline, CDR1 MDHEN and CDR2 SYDVKM. The CDR3 spans 14 residues. V dropped 6 bases and J dropped 2; count of bases not matched to a gene: 5. The CDR3 reads CASSRDRRQETQYF. The CDR3 DNA reads TGTGCCAGCAGCAGGGACAGGAGACAAGAGACCCAGTACTTC.

CDR3 residues: CASSQQGGSYEQYF. The CDR3 DNA is TGTGCCAGCAGTCAACAGGGTGGGTCCTACGAGCAGTACTTC. The chain combines TRBV2 with TRBJ2-7; D possibly corresponds to TRBD1 (6 bases). CDR1 and CDR2 from the germline V gene are SNHLY and FYNNEI. The CDR3 extends over 14 amino acids. V was cut by 5 bases and J by 1 base, with 12 bases left in between.

The rearrangement joins TRBV4-2 to TRBJ2-1; TRBD1 agrees at 8 bases. Losses at the gene ends were 4 bases for V and 4 bases for J; bases not matched to a gene: 3. Per germline, CDR1 LGHNA and CDR2 YNFKEQ. There are 14 residues in the CDR3. The CDR3 nucleotides are TGTGCCAGCAGCCCGCGGACAGGGTACAATGAGCAGTTCTTC. It translates to CASSPRTGYNEQFF.

The chain has TRBV3-1 (or the pseudogene TRBV3-2) and TRBJ1-2; D is perhaps TRBD1 (5 bases). The CDR3 length is 15 residues. The V gene's germline CDR1 is LGHDT and CDR2 YNNKEL (reference sequence). V lost 0 bases and J lost 4, with 12 bases in between. The CDR3 sequence is CASSQEWGLGYGYTF. CDR3 nucleotide sequence: TGTGCCAGCAGCCAAGAGTGGGGCTTGGGCTATGGCTACACCTTC.

This clone was detected a few times. V is TRBV7-6 and J is TRBJ2-7, with 9 nucleotides matching TRBD2. V shed 1 base, J shed 7 bases, and the junction held 8 bases outside the gene matches. The CDR3 covers 15 residues. Germline lookup yields CDR1 SGHVS and CDR2 FNYEAQ. CDR3 DNA: TGTGCCAGCAGCTTAGGAGCGGGAGGAGGGGGGGAGCAGTACTTC. Amino acids: CASSLGAGGGGEQYF.

This clone has more than one count but fewer than ten. This chain links TRBV7-9 with TRBJ1-2; D gene uncertain. This CDR3 has 13 amino acids. Per germline, CDR1 SEHNR and CDR2 FQNEAQ (reference sequence). The V gene lost 2 bases and the J gene lost 3 bases, with 7 bases spanning the gap. CDR3 coding DNA: TGTGCCAGCAGCTTACTGCAGGACTATGGCTACACCTTC. Its protein is CASSLLQDYGYTF.

The chain employs TRBV12-2 and TRBJ1-2; the table assigns TRBD1, which was not confirmed against the DNA. TRBV12-2 is reported as a pseudogene. The CDR3 runs 15 residues. The DNA of the CDR3 is TGTGCAAGTCGCCGTTTAATGGGACAGGGGCAGGGCTACACCTTC. Translating it yields CASRRLMGQGQGYTF.

V and J are TRBV27 and TRBJ2-5; D possibly corresponds to TRBD2 (6 bases). V lost 6 bases to trimming and J lost 4 bases, with 24 bases between them. From germline, CDR1 is MNHEY and CDR2 SMNVEV (reference sequence). The CDR3 runs 17 residues. CDR3 nucleotide sequence: TGTGCCAGCAGAACTAGCTTCCTAGTCCTGAACGGAGAGACCCAGTACTTC. This gives the protein CASRTSFLVLNGETQYF.

The J gene is TRBJ2-3, the V gene TRBV3-1 (or the pseudogene TRBV3-2); 10 nucleotides match TRBD1. From germline, CDR1 is LGHDT and CDR2 YNNKEL (reference sequence). Germline trimming cut 3 bases from V and 6 bases from J; bases unmatched to any gene: 15. This CDR3 region has 18 residues. The CDR3 DNA reads TGTGCCAGCAGCCAGAGCACACCGGGACAGGGGCGAAGGGATACGCAGTATTTT. Translating it yields CASSQSTPGQGRRDTQYF.

With regard to this clone: This CDR3 is also generated by other DNA sequences in the sample. This chain joins TRBV18 and TRBJ1-6; no clear D. The CDR3 totals 13 residues. Germline V CDR1 and CDR2: KGHSH, LQKENI. Between the trimmed V and J ends, which lost 2 bases and 7 bases, there was a span of 6 bases. The CDR3 DNA sequence: TGTGCCAGCTCACCAGGGCGAAATTCACCCCTCCACTTT. Protein product: CASSPGRNSPLHF.

J is TRBJ1-2 and V is TRBV7-2; D might be TRBD1 (5 bases). CDR1 is SGHTA and CDR2 is FQGNSA in the germline V gene. V gave up 5 bases and J gave up 7 bases, with 20 bases separating them. The CDR3 runs 15 residues. CDR3: CASSIRVQVPSGYTF. Written as DNA, the CDR3 is TGTGCCAGCAGCATAAGAGTACAGGTCCCATCTGGCTACACCTTC.

The CDR3 spells CASSNGLAGGRGSYEQYF. The CDR3 DNA reads as TGCGCCAGCAGCAACGGACTAGCGGGAGGCCGCGGAAGCTACGAGCAGTACTTC. The chain couples TRBV10-2 to TRBJ2-7; 14 positions agree with TRBD2. This CDR3 contains 18 residues. V gave up 6 bases and J gave up 3 bases; unmatched junction bases: 13. Per germline, CDR1 WSHSY and CDR2 SAAADI.